The sequence of this T cell receptor beta chain was determined in a study of graft-versus-host responses after intestinal transplantation (dated by TCRdb to 2020 to 2022). Background for the entire study: The transplants that recipients got were multivisceral, liver-intestinal, or isolated intestinal. Every recipient was given anti-thymocyte globulin induction, then maintenance tacrolimus and steroids for roughly 3 years. Bulk TCR-beta CDR3 sequencing was used to track graft-versus-host and host-versus-graft alloreactive T cell clones in the graft, circulation and bone marrow after intestinal transplantation. Alloreactive clones were identified by sequencing pre-transplant mixed lymphocyte reaction products and comparing them with unstimulated pre-transplant donor and recipient T cells. A cohort of about 25 intestinal transplant recipients, including one retransplant, was enrolled, and a few patients lacking pretransplant specimens were excluded. A peak of at least 4% donor T cells among recipient peripheral blood mononuclear cells was the definition used for donor T cell macrochimerism. Rather than going through the commercial service, samples from a few later patients were sequenced in-house on an Illumina MiSeq and processed with MiXCR. Broader findings and caveats from the paper: In patients with donor T cell macrochimerism, the allografts had high GvH to HvG T cell clonal ratios. GvH clones were detected in recipient bone marrow, and some of these GvH clones were observed earlier in ileal mucosa or blood, consistent with an intestinal mucosal origin. The relatively low number and heterogeneity of intestinal transplant patients limited the conclusions. Early after transplant, peak levels of circulating GvH clones were found to be associated with declines in HvG clones.

For CDR1 and CDR2, the germline V gene lists SGHTA and FQGNSA. The CDR3 numbers 15 residues from cysteine through phenylalanine. The CDR3 DNA has 45 bases and is translated from base 1. The library was generated by the immunoSEQ multiplex PCR assay. High-throughput TCR-beta CDR3 sequencing of genomic DNA from most patients was performed by Adaptive Biotechnologies. The paper's data handling went like this. TCR sequencing data for over 15 patients were retrieved from Adaptive's ImmunoSEQ software; a few other patients were processed with MiXCR and VDJtools. CDR3 nucleotide sequences shared between donor and recipient were removed because the origin of such sequences could not be assigned. To count as alloreactive, a clone needed at least 2-fold expansion over unstimulated cells and a minimum CFSE-low frequency of 0.002% (template counts) or 0.001% (read counts). Clones detected in sequenced pre-transplant spleen, lymph node, or MLR CFSE-low populations of the donor or recipient were defined as mappable. The cumulative frequency of alloreactive clones was calculated as a percentage of all sequences, weighted by copy number. The immuneACCESS repertoire file appears here via TCRdb, limited to in-frame rearrangements. These files lack a portion of the clones; in checked studies, under half of the deficit traces to unresolved V genes, and the cause of the others is not known. That table gives V, J and clone size, and the DNA gave D and trimming. Within this sample are about 15,000 clones, with roughly three fifths of them counted one time only. 9.5% to 15% of the sample belongs to the ten largest clones.

Points on this clone: Its binding antigen is unknown. No base-level quality is on record; no much larger clone is a single base apart.

Intraepithelial and lamina propria lymphocytes were isolated from graft specimens using dithiothreitol, EDTA incubations and collagenase D digestion. Bulk TCR-beta sequencing was performed on serial intestinal graft biopsy specimens collected as late as 600 days after transplant. Recombination joined TRBV7-2 with TRBJ2-5, and 9 junction bases match TRBD2. The J call is doubtful: the DNA matches TRBJ2-7 better. Sequencing used ileum tissue, obtained 524 days after transplant. This TCR was sampled from a human patient who received an intestinal transplant, so some T cells may come from the graft donor. The CDR3 sequence is CASSLRLAGPYEQYF. The sequenced DNA is TGTGCCAGCAGCTTAAGGCTAGCGGGGCCCTACGAGCAGTACTTC.